This T cell receptor (beta chain) is drawn from a study of CD8 T cells in Susac syndrome. When the RNA was reverse transcribed, random hexamers were used with an input of roughly 0.5 to 1 ug. Amplification of TCR beta CDR3 by immunoSEQ multiplex PCR spanned 54 Vbeta and 13 Jbeta. Each CDR3 protein is one row after TCRdb ran MiXCR on the immunoSEQ multiplex PCR reads. The table shows 180,000 or so distinct CDR3 sequences, with over 85% occurring only once. The authors carried out high-throughput sequencing of TCR beta. They applied it to CD8+ and CD4+ T cells obtained from blood. Healthy donors constituted the controls, which were matched for age and sex. The CDR3 consists of 14 residues. Germline loops: CDR1 LNHDA, CDR2 SQIVND (reference sequence). The germline V and J ends were trimmed by 4 bases and 4 bases, with 11 bases remaining between them.

The TCR originated in a human donor in good health. This chain connects TRBV19 to TRBJ2-1; unclear D gene. The material sequenced was CD4+ T cells from PBMCs. CDR3 sequence reads: CASSNTAPYNEQFF. DNA for the CDR3: TGTGCCAGTAGTAATACAGCACCATACAATGAGCAGTTCTTC.